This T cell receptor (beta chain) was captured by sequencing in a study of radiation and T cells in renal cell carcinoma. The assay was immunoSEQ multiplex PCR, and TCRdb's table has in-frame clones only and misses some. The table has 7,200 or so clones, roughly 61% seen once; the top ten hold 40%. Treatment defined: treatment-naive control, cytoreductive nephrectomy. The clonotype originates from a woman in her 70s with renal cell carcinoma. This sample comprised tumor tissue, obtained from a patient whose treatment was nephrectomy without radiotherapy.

The CDR3 DNA follows: TGTGCCAGCAGCGGTACTAGCGGGGGGTTCAATGAGCAGTTCTTC. As protein: CASSGTSGGFNEQFF. This chain joins TRBV7-8 and TRBJ2-1, with 12 bases matching TRBD2. Unmatched junction bases numbered 5, after V lost 5 bases and J lost 6 bases. The CDR3 runs to 15 residues. Looked up from germline, CDR1 is SGHVS and CDR2 is FQNEAQ.